The source of this T cell receptor (beta chain) is a study of cytomegalovirus exposure and HLA in healthy donors. The V end lost 6 bases, the J end lost 0 bases, and 16 bases lay between the germline ends. This CDR3 is 16 amino acids long. CDR1 is KGHSH and CDR2 is LQKENI in the germline V gene. This PCR relied on a set of 60 Vbeta primers and 13 Jbeta primers. Some clones are missing from TCRdb's copy, which holds only in-frame ones; the method was immunoSEQ multiplex PCR. The sample holds more than 100,000 clones, around 60% seen once. This receptor was obtained from a man aged 35-49 years in good health and CMV-seropositive. The chain employs TRBV18 and TRBJ2-3; D not certain. The source material was PBMCs. CDR3 in amino acids: CASSKEARASTDTQYF. The DNA of the CDR3 is TGTGCCAGCTCCAAAGAGGCCCGTGCTAGCACAGATACGCAGTATTTT.